Sequencing of this T cell receptor (beta chain) was carried out in a study of blood T cell repertoires in COVID-19. Study-wide background: Acute and convalescent COVID-19 specimens originated in the United States, Italy and Spain. Nucleic acid was either cDNA or gDNA, and it came from T cells, B-cell-depleted T cells, or PBMCs.

Patients in Seattle were enrolled during active infection, then followed longitudinally. Authors' data handling: Reference gene primer amplification gave nucleated cell count estimates. Sequenced by immunoSEQ multiplex PCR; TCRdb stores in-frame clones only, minus some. D and trimming were read from the DNA, whereas the V and J calls and clone size are those reported in that table. This table has 450,000 or so clones, about 90% appearing once. Germline V lookup: CDR1 MNHEY, CDR2 SVGAGI. V lost 2 bases to trimming and J lost 5 bases; unmatched junction nucleotides: 3. The length of the CDR3 is 14 residues.

V is TRBV6-5 and J is TRBJ1-5, with 7 nucleotides matching TRBD1. Sequences were obtained from peripheral blood. This clonotype was sampled from a man between 18 and 29 years old with COVID-19, enrolled during active disease. The CDR3 coding sequence is TGTGCCAGCAGTTACGGACAGGACTATCAGCCCCAGCATTTT. It specifies CASSYGQDYQPQHF.